The 27 T cell receptor beta chains below were found in one sample sequenced in a study of human T cells and chemical hapten exposure. Time point meaning: pre-sensitization, week 0. Treatment here: therapeutic diphenylcyclopropenone sensitization with weekly scalp DPC. A single record per CDR3 protein comes from TCRdb applying MiXCR to the RACE reads. The repertoire includes about 300,000 distinct CDR3 sequences, roughly 6% of them detected once, and around 8.6% sits in the top ten. The sequenced sample was whole blood, obtained in connection with sensitization to the hapten diphenylcyclopropenone (DPC). These receptors originate from a woman younger than 30 with alopecia areata. Some clones in this sample may be carry-over from other donors' samples.

The V gene is TRBV20-1, the J gene TRBJ1-1, with 7 bases lining up with TRBD1. With 5 bases clipped from V and 0 bases from J, the junction kept 15 bases outside the gene matches. This CDR3 contains 17 residues. Germline V gene sequence: CDR1 DFQATT, CDR2 SNEGSKA (reference sequence). CDR3 sequence: CSAGLRTGAIMNTEAFF. In nucleotides, the CDR3 is TGCAGTGCTGGGCTCCGGACAGGTGCCATAATGAACACTGAAGCTTTCTTT.

A word on this clonotype: The limits of the CDR3 on the DNA are not certain, so only TCRdb's listed CDR3 is given. J is TRBJ1-2 and V is TRBV6-5. The CDR3 length equals 16 residues, ends included. Germline V gene sequence: CDR1 MNHEY, CDR2 SVGAGI. CDR3: CASSYISARLNYGYTF.

This clonotype was counted at least ten times. CDR3: CASRPDRGGYSNQPQHF. The CDR3 region has the DNA TGTGCCAGCAGACCCGACAGGGGGGGATATAGCAATCAGCCCCAGCATTTT. The V gene is TRBV12-3 or TRBV12-4, the J gene TRBJ1-5, with 9 bases identical to TRBD1. Losses at the gene ends were 6 bases for V and 0 bases for J; bases not matched to a gene: 9. This CDR3 spans 17 amino acids.

In this sample, this clonotype turned up many times. The V call is TRBV5-6, the J call TRBJ2-2, with 11 bases aligning to TRBD2. The CDR3 has 16 amino acids. The J segment lost 2 bases and the V segment lost 4 bases, leaving 4 bases of the junction unmatched. CDR1 and CDR2 from the germline V gene are SGHDT and YYEEEE. The CDR3 DNA reads TGTGCCAGCAGCCCTACTAGCGGGGGAAACACCGGGGAGCTGTTTTTT. Its translation is CASSPTSGGNTGELFF.

This clonotype showed up many times. This chain links TRBV28 with TRBJ2-7, with TRBD1 matching over 7 bases. The CDR3 loop spans 12 amino acids. V lost 5 bases, J lost 10 bases, and 8 bases stayed unmatched. Per the germline V gene, CDR1 is MDHEN and CDR2 is SYDVKM. DNA of the CDR3: TGTGCCAGCAGTGAAAAGGGACAGCTTCAGTACTTC. Residues: CASSEKGQLQYF. Filled out from reference TRBV28 and TRBJ2-7, the complete variable domain reads DVKVTQSSRYLVKRTGEKVFLECVQDMDHENMFWYRQDPGLGLRLIYFSYDVKMKEKGDIPEGYSVSREKKERFSLILESASTNQTSMYLCASSEKGQLQYFGPGTRLTVT.

This clonotype was counted ten times or more. The chain couples TRBV5-1 to TRBJ1-2; D is unresolved. The CDR3 sequence is 14 residues long. V was shortened by 1 base and J by 2 bases, with 9 bases between the two germline ends. Germline V lookup: CDR1 SGHRS, CDR2 YFSETQ. CDR3 loop: CASSLWGGNYGYTF. Written as DNA, the CDR3 is TGCGCCAGCAGCTTGTGGGGAGGGAACTATGGCTACACCTTC.

The gene calls are TRBV9 and TRBJ1-6, with D tentatively TRBD1 (5 bases). Trimming shortened V by 5 bases and J by 8 bases, and 17 bases separated the two germline ends. CDR3 size: 15 residues. Germline CDR1 SGDLS, CDR2 YYNGEE. The CDR3 DNA reads as TGTGCCAGCAGGGAAGCTGACAGACCCCATTCACCCCTCCACTTT. Protein product: CASREADRPHSPLHF.

V is TRBV29-1 and J is TRBJ2-7; 10 bases are shared with TRBD2. J lost 2 bases, V lost 0 bases, and 7 bases had no gene match. Germline-derived CDR1 and CDR2 are SQVTM and ANQGSEA. The CDR3 sequence is 16 residues long. CDR3 nucleotides: TGCAGCGTTGAAGACACTTCTAGCGGGGGCCCCTACGAGCAGTACTTC. Encoded protein: CSVEDTSSGGPYEQYF.

The chain carries TRBV9 and TRBJ1-2; the D is unclear. This CDR3 has 17 residues. V was cut by 0 bases and J by 1 base, with 16 bases left in between. Germline CDR1 SGDLS, CDR2 YYNGEE. The CDR3 DNA reads TGTGCCAGCAGCGTAGAAACAGAATTATCCATTAACTATGGCTACACCTTC. It yields the protein CASSVETELSINYGYTF.

A few counts support this clonotype. The rearrangement joins TRBV7-3 to TRBJ2-5; TRBD1 matches 7 bases. Germline CDR1 is SGHTA and CDR2 is FQGTGA. The CDR3 length is 15 residues. V was clipped by 5 bases and J by 2 bases; unmatched bases: 8. In DNA form, the CDR3 reads TGTGCCAGCAGCCCACTGGGGACAGCACAAGAGACCCAGTACTTC. Protein product: CASSPLGTAQETQYF.

This clonotype was picked up a small number of times. The CDR3: CSTSGLDSHNEQFF. Written as DNA, the CDR3 is TGCAGTACCAGCGGATTGGACAGCCACAATGAGCAGTTCTTC. V gene TRBV20-1 combines with J gene TRBJ2-1; a possible D gene is TRBD1 (6 bases). The V and J ends lost 8 bases and 5 bases respectively, with 19 bases between them. The CDR3 is made up of 14 amino acids. CDR1 DFQATT and CDR2 SNEGSKA come from the germline V gene (reference sequence).

The CDR3 loop is CSAHRGTSYEQYF. CDR3 nucleotide sequence: TGCAGTGCCCACCGGGGGACCTCCTACGAGCAGTACTTC. The V call is TRBV20-1, the J call TRBJ2-7; D may be TRBD2 (6 bases). The CDR3 has 13 amino acids. Germline loops: CDR1 DFQATT, CDR2 SNEGSKA (reference sequence). V was pared by 6 bases and J by 0 bases, with 12 bases between.

This clonotype showed up just a few times. This chain uses TRBV11-2 with TRBJ2-3, with D possibly TRBD2 on 7 matching bases. This CDR3 spans 16 amino acids. V was clipped by 2 bases and J by 5 bases, with 17 bases between them. Germline loops: CDR1 SGHAT, CDR2 FQNNGV. In nucleotides, the CDR3 is TGTGCCAGCAGCTTAAGAGGCGGGGGCCGAGGAGATACGCAGTATTTT. It yields the protein CASSLRGGGRGDTQYF.

This clonotype was seen many times. V is TRBV6-6 and J is TRBJ2-3; TRBD1 is a possible D gene (5 bases). Germline lookup yields CDR1 MNHNY and CDR2 SVGAGI (reference sequence). The CDR3 covers 13 residues. CDR3 DNA sequence: TGTGTCACACGTGGGGCCAGCACAGATACGCAGTATTTT. Amino acids: CVTRGASTDTQYF.

This clonotype was seen at least ten times. This chain connects TRBV28 to TRBJ1-5; D remains ambiguous. V was trimmed by 4 bases and J by 6 bases, leaving 13 bases between them. CDR1 and CDR2 (germline): MDHEN, SYDVKM. The CDR3 runs 14 residues. This CDR3 is CASSSRTLGQPQHF. CDR3 DNA: TGTGCCAGCAGTTCCCGGACCTTGGGTCAGCCCCAGCATTTT.

The gene calls are TRBV3-1 and TRBJ1-2; a weak D match, TRBD1 (5 bases). V was cut by 2 bases and J by 8 bases, with 27 bases left in between. Germline CDR1 reads LGHDT; CDR2 reads YNNKEL (reference sequence). The CDR3 spans 18 residues. The CDR3 DNA reads as TGTGCCAGCAGCCAACCCCCCCTCGGGGCTTTACCCACCTTCGGCTACACCTTC. Translation: CASSQPPLGALPTFGYTF.

This clonotype has ten or more counts. V usage is TRBV5-1 and J usage is TRBJ2-5; D call uncertain. Germline lookup yields CDR1 SGHRS and CDR2 YFSETQ. The CDR3 has 12 amino acids. V gave up 2 bases and J gave up 2 bases, with 4 bases separating them. The CDR3 loop is CASSFKQETQYF. In DNA form, the CDR3 reads TGCGCCAGCAGCTTTAAGCAAGAGACCCAGTACTTC.

This clonotype occurred a few times. V usage is TRBV7-2 and J usage is TRBJ2-1; 13 bases map to TRBD2. Germline values: CDR1 SGHTA, CDR2 FQGNSA. This CDR3 comprises 16 residues. V was clipped by 3 bases and J by 10 bases; unmatched bases: 9. The CDR3 DNA is TGTGCCAGCAGCTTGCAGACTAGCGGGGGGCCCTGGGAGCAGTTCTTC. Translating it yields CASSLQTSGGPWEQFF.

At least ten counts were recorded for this clonotype. The V and J genes are TRBV7-2 and TRBJ2-4, with a tentative D call TRBD2 (6 bases). There are 14 residues in the CDR3. Trimming removed 5 bases from V and 6 bases from J, with 14 bases in between. Germline V lookup: CDR1 SGHTA, CDR2 FQGNSA. DNA for the CDR3: TGTGCCAGCAGCCCCGGGGTGGGGGGAAACATTCAGTACTTC. This gives the protein CASSPGVGGNIQYF.

This chain links TRBV18 with TRBJ2-5, with unresolved D. Trimming shortened V by 1 base and J by 2 bases, and 8 bases separated the two germline ends. The CDR3 extends over 14 amino acids. Germline assignment: CDR1 KGHSH and CDR2 LQKENI. The CDR3 spells CASSPQTDQETQYF. CDR3 sequence (DNA): TGTGCCAGCTCACCACAAACAGATCAAGAGACCCAGTACTTC.

The V and J genes are TRBV6-5 and TRBJ1-3, with unresolved D. Germline V gene data show CDR1 as MNHEY and CDR2 as SVGAGI. V lost 7 bases and J lost 0, with 7 bases in between. The CDR3 extends over 13 amino acids. This CDR3 is CASTDFSGNTIYF. CDR3 coding DNA: TGTGCCAGCACAGATTTCTCTGGAAACACCATATATTTT.

This clonotype has at least ten counts. V and J are TRBV5-1 and TRBJ1-6, with D possibly matching TRBD1 (6 bases). CDR1 and CDR2 (germline): SGHRS, YFSETQ. V was pared by 4 bases and J by 5 bases, with 7 bases between. This CDR3 is built from 13 residues. In DNA, the CDR3 is TGCGCCAGCAGCCGGACAGATAATTCACCCCTCCACTTT. Its translation: CASSRTDNSPLHF.

This clonotype was found many times. The CDR3 DNA reads TGTGCCAGCAGCTTAGCGGGCGCAGGGTACGAAAAACTGTTTTTT. Its protein is CASSLAGAGYEKLFF. The V gene is TRBV7-2, the J gene TRBJ1-4, with D perhaps TRBD1 (5 bases). Trimming removed 0 bases from V and 8 bases from J, with 13 bases in between. The length of the CDR3 is 15 residues. The germline V gene has CDR1 SGHTA and CDR2 FQGNSA.

In this sample, this clonotype turned up a few times. The rearrangement uses TRBV28 and TRBJ2-2, with unresolved D. The germline V gene has CDR1 MDHEN and CDR2 SYDVKM. V dropped 2 bases and J dropped 9 bases, with 10 bases sitting between them. The CDR3 is made up of 13 amino acids. CDR3 nucleotides: TGTGCCAGCAGTTTACTCGAGCAGAGGGAGCTGTTTTTT. Translation gives CASSLLEQRELFF.

There are a few counts of this clonotype. The chain recombines TRBV7-8 with TRBJ2-7; D remains unclear. V was cut by 3 bases and J by 5 bases, with 8 bases left in between. This CDR3 contains 12 residues. Per germline, CDR1 SGHVS and CDR2 FQNEAQ. For the CDR3, the DNA is TGTGCCAGCAGCTTCCAGTGGGACGAGCAGTACTTC. This gives the protein CASSFQWDEQYF.

This clonotype was counted ten times or more. Written as DNA, the CDR3 is TGTGCCAGCAGCCAACCTGAATCCGGGACAGGGAGTATAACGCAGTATTTT. This translates into CASSQPESGTGSITQYF. The rearrangement links TRBV4-2 to TRBJ2-3; TRBD1 matches 9 bases. CDR3 length: 17 residues. Germline values: CDR1 LGHNA, CDR2 YNFKEQ. V lost 2 bases, J lost 9 bases, and 15 bases stayed unmatched.

The chain has TRBV3-1 and TRBJ2-3, with unresolved D. The CDR3 spans 15 residues. V was clipped by 0 bases and J by 2 bases, with 9 bases between them. CDR1 LGHDT and CDR2 YNNKEL come from the germline V gene (reference sequence). Here the CDR3 reads CASSQDRADTDTQYF. CDR3 DNA sequence: TGTGCCAGCAGCCAAGATCGGGCAGACACAGATACGCAGTATTTT.